A single sample gave rise to the 7 T cell receptor beta chains below, sequenced in a study of cytomegalovirus exposure and HLA in healthy donors. Primers included in the PCR were 60 Vbeta and 13 Jbeta primers. The repertoire was sequenced with immunoSEQ multiplex PCR; TCRdb's copy has only in-frame clones and lacks some. The data contain some 150,000 clones, 60% to 80% of them singletons. The sample comprised PBMCs. These receptor sequences come from a female donor in good health and CMV-seronegative.

V gene TRBV19 combines with J gene TRBJ1-2; tentative D call: TRBD1 (6 bases). This CDR3 has 14 amino acids. The V end lost 7 bases, the J end lost 14 bases, and 26 bases lay between the germline ends. Germline V CDR1 and CDR2: LNHDA, SQIVND (reference sequence). As DNA, the CDR3 is TGTGCCAGTACCCGGGACATGTATCTTTCGGCGAGTACCTTC. Translation: CASTRDMYLSASTF.

V and J are TRBV28 and TRBJ2-7, with 8 bases matching TRBD1. The CDR3 totals 13 residues. Germline assignment: CDR1 MDHEN and CDR2 SYDVKM. V dropped 7 bases and J dropped 5; count of bases not matched to a gene: 7. Written as DNA, the CDR3 is TGTGCCAGCAATAACGGACAGGGCGACGAGCAGTACTTC. It yields the protein CASNNGQGDEQYF.

This clone has just a few counts. The V gene is TRBV4-1, the J gene TRBJ2-2; 8 bases line up with TRBD2. The CDR3 extends over 18 amino acids. Trimming removed 2 bases from V and 5 bases from J; junction bases left unmatched: 13. The germline CDR1 and CDR2 sequences are MGHRA and YSYEKL. Written as DNA, the CDR3 is TGCGCCAGCAGCCAATTCTTTGCGGGAGCGGGGGCAACCGGGGAGCTGTTTTTT. This codes for CASSQFFAGAGATGELFF.

This clone was recorded once. The V and J genes are TRBV19 and TRBJ2-1; tentative D call: TRBD2 (5 bases). The V gene's germline CDR1 is LNHDA and CDR2 SQIVND (reference sequence). The CDR3 consists of 15 residues. V lost 7 bases and J lost 8, with 21 bases in between. The DNA for the CDR3 is TGTGCCAGTAAACCCGTACCGGCCGCGGGTCATGAGCAGTTCTTC. Translating it yields CASKPVPAAGHEQFF.

This clone was picked up one time. The chain couples TRBV5-5 to TRBJ2-7; TRBD2 matches 10 bases. V lost 1 base to trimming and J lost 3 bases; unmatched junction nucleotides: 7. The CDR3 spans 16 residues. Germline lookup yields CDR1 SGHKS and CDR2 YYEKEE (reference sequence). Written as DNA, the CDR3 is TGTGCCAGCAGCTTGTTAGCGGGGGGATGGGGCTACGAGCAGTACTTC. Its translation: CASSLLAGGWGYEQYF.

The chain has TRBV4-2 and TRBJ2-5; a possible D gene is TRBD2 (6 bases). The last part of the DNA fits TRBJ2-7 better; the J call may be wrong. In germline, CDR1 is LGHNA, CDR2 YNFKEQ. CDR3 length: 14 amino acids. The CDR3 region is CASSQGLGSYEQYF. CDR3 nucleotides: TGTGCCAGCAGCCAGGGACTGGGTTCCTACGAGCAGTACTTC.

The chain combines TRBV7-2 with TRBJ2-7; 7 bases agree with TRBD1. This CDR3 comprises 14 residues. The germline gives CDR1 SGHTA, CDR2 FQGNSA. V shed 3 bases and J 3 bases; nucleotides not matched to a gene: 5. The CDR3 loop is CASSFGTENYEQYF. DNA for the CDR3: TGTGCCAGCAGCTTCGGGACAGAAAACTACGAGCAGTACTTC. Together with reference TRBV7-2 and TRBJ2-7, the CDR3 gives the full variable domain: GAGVSQSPSNKVTEKGKDVELRCDPISGHTALYWYRQSLGQGLEFLIYFQGNSAPDKSGLPSDRFSAERTGGSVSTLTIQRTQQEDSAVYLCASSFGTENYEQYFGPGTRLTVT.